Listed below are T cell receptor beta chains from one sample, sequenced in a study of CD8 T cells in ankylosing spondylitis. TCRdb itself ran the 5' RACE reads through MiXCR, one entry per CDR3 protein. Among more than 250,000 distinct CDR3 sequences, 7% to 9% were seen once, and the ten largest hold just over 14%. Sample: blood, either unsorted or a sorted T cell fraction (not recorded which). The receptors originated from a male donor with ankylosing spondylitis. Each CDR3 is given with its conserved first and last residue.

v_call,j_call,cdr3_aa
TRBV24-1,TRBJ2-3,CATSDFGQYTQYF
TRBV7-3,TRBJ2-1,CASSLTLAGGPHEQFF
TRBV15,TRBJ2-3,CATSRGGGVTDTQYF
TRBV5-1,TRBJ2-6,CASSLDPGRISGANVLTF
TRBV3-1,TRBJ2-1,CASRPFPGYEQFF
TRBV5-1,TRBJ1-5,CASSTNAGGQPQHF
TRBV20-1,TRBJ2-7,CSALWGQGVAEQYF
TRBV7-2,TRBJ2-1,CASSLVTSGTSYNEQFF
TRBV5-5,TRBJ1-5,CASSLGGTGQPQHF
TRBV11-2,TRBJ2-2,CASSLEMRGPGELFF
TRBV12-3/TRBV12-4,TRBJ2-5,CASSPGSGRGQETQYF
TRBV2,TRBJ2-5,CASSDRETQYF
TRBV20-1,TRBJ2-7,CSAFPSREGGYEQYF
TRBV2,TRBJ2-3,CASSELVRAQDTQYF
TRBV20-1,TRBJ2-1,CSARAAPPTRSSSNEQFF
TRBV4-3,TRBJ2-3,CASSQPPSGRVATQYF
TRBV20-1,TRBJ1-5,CSARAPGYNQPQHF
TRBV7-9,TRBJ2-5,CASSLGWTQYF
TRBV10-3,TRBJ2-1,CASKFDSSSYNEQFF
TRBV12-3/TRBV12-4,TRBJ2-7,CASSSSGQGGEQYF
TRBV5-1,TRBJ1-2,CASSSRGGQGIDGYTF
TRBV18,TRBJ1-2,CASNSRGRGYGYTF
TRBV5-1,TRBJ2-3,CASSFRGGLATDTQYF
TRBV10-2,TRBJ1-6,CASRGWTAGVARSPLHF
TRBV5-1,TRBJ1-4,CASSYDGASTNEKLFF
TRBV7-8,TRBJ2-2,CASSLVVKREAYTGELFF
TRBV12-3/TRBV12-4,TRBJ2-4,CASSSLSGDEGIQYF
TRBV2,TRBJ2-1,CASITGTGSYEQFF
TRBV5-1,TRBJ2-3,CASSLGPLGAGGSDTQYF
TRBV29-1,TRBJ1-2,CSVARAGRSAGYTF
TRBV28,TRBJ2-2,CATPGTNTGELFF
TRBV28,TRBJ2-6,CASSLYLSGANVLTF
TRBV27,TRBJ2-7,CATSSGRAHF
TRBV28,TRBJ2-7,CASSFGVYSYEQYF
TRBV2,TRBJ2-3,CASSEELQFSGTDTQYF
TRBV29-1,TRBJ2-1,CSVETRGYNEQFF
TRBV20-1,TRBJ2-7,CSARVSGVPYEQYF
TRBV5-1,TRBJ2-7,CASSYRLAGGRAYEQYF
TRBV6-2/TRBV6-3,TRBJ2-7,CASSLPGQATYEQYF
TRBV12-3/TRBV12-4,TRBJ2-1,CASTGGAYNEQFF
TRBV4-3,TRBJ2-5,CASSHAGGETQYF